These 25 T cell receptor beta chains came from one sample sequenced in a study of blood T cell repertoires in COVID-19. Profiling relied on immunoSEQ multiplex PCR, and the TCRdb table lists in-frame clones only, not all of them. The table shows about 100,000 clones, with approximately 89% occurring only once. Source material: peripheral blood. The receptor source for this set is a man older than 75 with acute or convalescent COVID-19.

The CDR3 nucleotides read TGTGCCAGCAGTGAAGAGACAGGGGGTGCCTACGAGCAGTACTTC. Translation gives CASSEETGGAYEQYF. The chain carries TRBV6-4 and TRBJ2-7; the match to TRBD1 covers 9 bases. Germline CDR1 reads MRHNA; CDR2 reads SNTAGT. With 3 bases clipped from V and 2 bases from J, the junction kept 5 bases outside the gene matches. This CDR3 has 15 amino acids.

The rearrangement joins TRBV9 to TRBJ1-1; D possibly corresponds to TRBD1 (5 bases). Trimming left V 0 bases short and J 6 bases short, with 12 bases between. CDR1 and CDR2 (germline): SGDLS, YYNGEE. The CDR3 has 14 residues. In DNA, the CDR3 is TGTGCCAGCAGCGTAGTGTCGGGGGGTCCTGAAGCTTTCTTT. This gives the protein CASSVVSGGPEAFF. Full variable domain (outside the CDR3, taken from reference TRBV9 and TRBJ1-1): DSGVTQTPKHLITATGQRVTLRCSPRSGDLSVYWYQQSLDQGLQFLIQYYNGEERAKGNILERFSAQQFPDLHSELNLSSLELGDSALYFCASSVVSGGPEAFFGQGTRLTVV.

V gene TRBV24-1 combines with J gene TRBJ1-2, with TRBD1 identical over 7 bases. Per germline, CDR1 KGHDR and CDR2 SFDVKD. V was pared by 4 bases and J by 4 bases, with 5 bases of the junction left unmatched. This CDR3 has 14 amino acids. In DNA form, the CDR3 reads TGTGCCACCAGTGACCGGGACAGCCCCTATGGCTACACCTTC. Its translation is CATSDRDSPYGYTF.

The rearrangement links TRBV4-3 to TRBJ2-1; D may be TRBD2 (6 bases). The CDR3 is 14 amino acids. V lost 1 base and J 6 bases, leaving 10 bases between the germline ends. In germline, CDR1 is LGHNA, CDR2 YSLEER. CDR3 loop: CASSQGAGGNEQFF. CDR3 in DNA: TGCGCCAGCAGCCAAGGAGCCGGGGGCAATGAGCAGTTCTTC.

This chain links TRBV28 with TRBJ1-5; D is possibly TRBD1 (6 bases). This CDR3 contains 14 residues. Germline lookup yields CDR1 MDHEN and CDR2 SYDVKM. Deletions cut 5 bases from V and 7 bases from J, with 15 bases between. CDR3 nucleotide sequence: TGTGCCAGCAGTAGGGGGGGATCTGGGCAGCCCCAGCATTTT. Its translation is CASSRGGSGQPQHF.

V usage is TRBV7-2 and J usage is TRBJ1-1, with D unclear. V was trimmed by 4 bases and J by 3 bases, leaving 3 bases between them. The germline V gene has CDR1 SGHTA and CDR2 FQGNSA. This CDR3 is 11 amino acids long. As DNA, the CDR3 is TGTGCCAGCAGCTACTACACTGAAGCTTTCTTT. Translated, it gives CASSYYTEAFF.

This chain joins TRBV3-1 (or the pseudogene TRBV3-2) and TRBJ2-3, with 11 positions matching TRBD2. The CDR3 has 15 amino acids. The V segment lost 7 bases and the J segment 8 bases; nucleotides outside the gene matches: 11. Germline V gene lookup returns CDR1 LGHDT and CDR2 YNNKEL (reference sequence). In DNA, the CDR3 is TGTGCCAGCATCGGGACTAGCGGCGGCACGGGTACGCAGTATTTT. Translation gives CASIGTSGGTGTQYF.

V usage is TRBV3-1 (or the pseudogene TRBV3-2) and J usage is TRBJ1-5; weak D call: TRBD1 (5 bases). CDR1 is LGHDT and CDR2 is YNNKEL in the germline V gene (reference sequence). V was cut by 10 bases and J by 0 bases, with 13 bases left in between. The CDR3 is 14 amino acids. Here the CDR3 reads CATSPQGSNQPQHF. The CDR3 DNA is TGTGCCACTTCGCCCCAGGGTAGCAATCAGCCCCAGCATTTT.

The chain carries TRBV4-2 and TRBJ2-3, with TRBD2 matching 7 bases. The germline V gene encodes CDR1 LGHNA and CDR2 YNFKEQ. The CDR3 spans 16 residues. The V segment lost 1 base and the J segment 0 bases; nucleotides outside the gene matches: 4. The chain's CDR3 is CASSQGLAASTDTQYF. The CDR3 DNA reads as TGTGCCAGCAGCCAAGGGCTAGCGGCTAGCACAGATACGCAGTATTTT.

This rearrangement joins TRBV3-1 (or the pseudogene TRBV3-2) to TRBJ1-3; TRBD1 is a possible D gene (5 bases). CDR1 and CDR2 (germline): LGHDT, YNNKEL (reference sequence). V gave up 1 base and J gave up 1 base, with 8 bases separating them. This CDR3 has 15 amino acids. This CDR3 is CASSQGRASGNTIYF. DNA for the CDR3: TGTGCCAGCAGCCAAGGCAGGGCTTCTGGAAACACCATATATTTT.

The chain joins TRBV11-2 to TRBJ1-4, with 7 bases aligning to TRBD1. Germline CDR1 and CDR2: SGHAT and FQNNGV. The CDR3 runs to 15 residues. Trimming cost V 0 bases and J 8 bases; bases outside gene matches: 6. In nucleotides, the CDR3 is TGTGCCAGCAGCTTAGATACAGGGGTCAAAGAAAAACTGTTTTTT. This translates into CASSLDTGVKEKLFF.

The V call is TRBV5-4, the J call TRBJ2-5; 9 bases are shared with TRBD2. The ends lost 4 bases at V and 5 bases at J; junction bases unmatched: 6. Looked up from germline, CDR1 is SGHNT and CDR2 is YYREEE (reference sequence). The CDR3 spans 14 residues. CDR3 in amino acids: CASSQAGGGETQYF. CDR3 bases: TGTGCCAGCAGCCAAGCGGGGGGTGGGGAGACCCAGTACTTC. The variable domain in full, with the rest retrieved from reference TRBV5-4 and TRBJ2-5, is ETGVTQSPTHLIKTRGQQVTLRCSSQSGHNTVSWYQQALGQGPQFIFQYYREEENGRGNFPPRFSGLQFPNYSSELNVNALELDDSALYLCASSQAGGGETQYFGPGTRLLVL.

The genes are TRBV27 and TRBJ1-2, with 8 nucleotides matching TRBD1. Trimming cost V 5 bases and J 7 bases; bases outside gene matches: 9. The CDR3 runs to 14 residues. CDR1 and CDR2 from the germline V gene are MNHEY and SMNVEV (reference sequence). The CDR3 spells CASSNPDRGSGYTF. The CDR3, as DNA: TGTGCCAGCAGTAACCCCGACAGGGGATCTGGCTACACCTTC.

This chain joins TRBV11-3 and TRBJ1-1; D not certain. V lost 5 bases to trimming and J lost 5 bases, with 18 bases between them. The CDR3 loop spans 15 amino acids. CDR1 is SGHNT, CDR2 YENEEA, per germline. Here the CDR3 DNA reads TGTGCCAGCAGCCAAAATGGCGGCTCGGGGACTGAAGCTTTCTTT. Translation: CASSQNGGSGTEAFF.

The chain is built from TRBV10-3 and TRBJ2-1; D possibly corresponds to TRBD2 (7 bases). The germline V and J ends were trimmed by 5 bases and 2 bases, with 19 bases remaining between them. This CDR3 comprises 17 residues. Germline V gene data show CDR1 as ENHRY and CDR2 as SYGVKD. DNA for the CDR3: TGTGCCATCAGTCCAGCCCCGGGGCGGGGGCCCTACAATGAGCAGTTCTTC. Amino acid sequence: CAISPAPGRGPYNEQFF.

The rearrangement uses TRBV5-1 and TRBJ1-1; a possible D gene is TRBD1 (6 bases). The V gene lost 3 bases and the J gene lost 3 bases, with 9 bases spanning the gap. The length of the CDR3 is 13 residues. Germline assignment: CDR1 SGHRS and CDR2 YFSETQ. CDR3 bases: TGCGCCAGCAGCTCCCAGGGGTACACTGAAGCTTTCTTT. Translation gives CASSSQGYTEAFF.

V gene TRBV28 combines with J gene TRBJ2-1; 10 bases map to TRBD2. V lost 6 bases and J lost 1; bases outside the gene matches: 6. This CDR3 contains 16 residues. Germline V gene data show CDR1 as MDHEN and CDR2 as SYDVKM. This CDR3 is CASRRTTSGSYNEQFF. CDR3 nucleotide sequence: TGTGCCAGCAGACGAACGACTAGCGGGTCCTACAATGAGCAGTTCTTC.

The genes are TRBV7-2 and TRBJ2-7, with a weak D call TRBD2 (6 bases). Trimming took 2 bases from V and 4 from J, leaving 12 bases between them. Germline V gene lookup returns CDR1 SGHTA and CDR2 FQGNSA. The CDR3 has 14 residues. The CDR3 region has the DNA TGTGCCAGCAGCTTATGGACTAACCTTTACGAGCAGTACTTC. This sequence encodes CASSLWTNLYEQYF. Drawing the rest from reference TRBV7-2 and TRBJ2-7, the complete variable domain is GAGVSQSPSNKVTEKGKDVELRCDPISGHTALYWYRQSLGQGLEFLIYFQGNSAPDKSGLPSDRFSAERTGGSVSTLTIQRTQQEDSAVYLCASSLWTNLYEQYFGPGTRLTVT.

In its sample, this clone was seen a few times. The chain carries TRBV20-1 and TRBJ1-1; weak D call: TRBD1 (5 bases). CDR1 is DFQATT and CDR2 is SNEGSKA in the germline V gene (reference sequence). The CDR3 loop spans 11 amino acids. The germline V and J ends were trimmed by 6 bases and 4 bases, with 9 bases remaining between them. CDR3 in DNA: TGCAGTGCCGACGGGGGCACTGAAGCTTTCTTT. Protein sequence: CSADGGTEAFF.

The chain links TRBV7-9 to TRBJ2-1; maybe TRBD2 (6 bases). V was clipped by 5 bases and J by 8 bases, with 19 bases between them. Germline values: CDR1 SEHNR, CDR2 FQNEAQ (reference sequence). This CDR3 region has 15 residues. CDR3 sequence reads: CASSPAGLSSDEQFF. CDR3 DNA sequence: TGTGCCAGCAGCCCGGCGGGACTCTCTTCTGATGAGCAGTTCTTC.

V usage is TRBV6-1 and J usage is TRBJ2-3; no clear D gene. The CDR3 contains 14 residues. Trimming shortened V by 3 bases and J by 4 bases, and 11 bases separated the two germline ends. Germline CDR1 and CDR2: MNHNS and SASEGT. The CDR3 DNA sequence: TGTGCCAGCAGTGAGGGCCTGGCCCCAGATACGCAGTATTTT. It specifies CASSEGLAPDTQYF.

This chain links TRBV9 with TRBJ2-1, with a possible D match to TRBD1 (5 bases). The CDR3 covers 15 residues. Per germline, CDR1 SGDLS and CDR2 YYNGEE. Trimming removed 4 bases at V and 0 bases at J, with 11 bases between. The CDR3 region has the DNA TGTGCCAGCAGCCCAAGGGGTAACTCCTACAATGAGCAGTTCTTC. Translation: CASSPRGNSYNEQFF.

The chain recombines TRBV20-1 with TRBJ1-5; D remains unclear. Trimming took off 3 bases at V and 4 bases at J, with 10 bases between the two ends. Germline CDR1 is DFQATT and CDR2 is SNEGSKA (reference sequence). CDR3 length: 13 residues. The CDR3 DNA reads TGCAGTGCTAGTCTCGGGTTAAATCAGCCCCAGCATTTT. As protein: CSASLGLNQPQHF.

This clone was detected only once. This chain connects TRBV2 to TRBJ2-3, with a tentative D call TRBD2 (5 bases). Per germline, CDR1 SNHLY and CDR2 FYNNEI. With 4 bases removed from V and 2 bases from J, the gap between germline ends came to 10 bases. The CDR3 totals 14 residues. CDR3 DNA: TGTGCCAGCAGTGTCAGGAGGACCACAGATACGCAGTATTTT. Its translation: CASSVRRTTDTQYF.

This chain joins TRBV18 and TRBJ2-3, with 7 bases lining up with TRBD1. After removal of 3 bases from V and 2 bases from J, the junction contained 5 bases not matched to a gene. CDR1 is KGHSH and CDR2 is LQKENI in the germline V gene. The CDR3 length is 15 residues. CDR3 amino acids: CASSPLQGNTDTQYF. CDR3 bases: TGTGCCAGCTCACCGCTACAGGGGAACACAGATACGCAGTATTTT.